This T cell receptor beta chain was recovered during a study of CD8 T cells in Susac syndrome. Study-wide findings and caveats: The number of individuals included in the study's TCR sequencing and HLA analysis was acknowledged as relatively small.

Reverse transcription of roughly 0.45 to 1 ug RNA was performed with random hexamers. It was immunoSEQ multiplex PCR that amplified TCR beta CDR3 across 54 Vbeta and 13 Jbeta. TCRdb redid the calling of the immunoSEQ multiplex PCR reads with MiXCR, one entry per CDR3 protein. Of about 140,000 distinct CDR3 sequences detected, around 95% appear once; the ten largest clones hold approximately 0.11%. Germline CDR1 SNHLY, CDR2 FYNNEI. This CDR3 has 14 residues. Trimming shortened V by 4 bases and J by 3 bases, and 10 bases separated the two germline ends. On this clonotype itself: Its antigen remains unidentified.

The sequence came from a human donor with multiple sclerosis. The chain has TRBV2 and TRBJ1-5; possible D gene TRBD1, 5 bases. What was sequenced was CD4+ T cells from PBMCs. CDR3 region: CASSADSFNQPQHF. As DNA, the CDR3 is TGTGCCAGCAGTGCCGACAGTTTCAATCAGCCCCAGCATTTT.